One and the same sample provided the 21 T cell receptor beta chains below, sequenced in a study of shared clonotypes between healthy human individuals. TCRdb's table, derived via immunoSEQ multiplex PCR, lists solely in-frame clones and lacks some. The sample lists a few million clones; 93% were seen once. Cells designated naive CD8 were CD45RO-negative and were positively selected for CCR7, with terminally differentiated effector memory CD45RA+ cells excluded. Sequencing used naive CD8+ T cells from PBMCs. Receptor source: a man in his late teens or twenties in good health. Some clones in this sample may be carry-over from other donors' samples.

This rearrangement joins TRBV28 to TRBJ2-7; D is ambiguous. Deletions cut 2 bases from V and 2 bases from J, with 10 bases between. This CDR3 region has 14 residues. Germline loops: CDR1 MDHEN, CDR2 SYDVKM. CDR3 coding DNA: TGTGCCAGCAGTTTAGTGGGCCAAGCCTACGAGCAGTACTTC. The encoded protein is CASSLVGQAYEQYF.

Details on this clone: This could be a read error, since a much larger clone is one nucleotide away. Other DNA sequences in this sample translate to the same CDR3. The gene calls are TRBV13 and TRBJ2-1; D gene unclear. Between the trimmed V and J ends, which lost 0 bases and 6 bases, there was a span of 3 bases. Germline-derived CDR1 and CDR2 are PRHDT and FYEKMQ (reference sequence). This CDR3 has 12 residues. This chain's CDR3 is CASSLGGNEQFF. Here the CDR3 DNA reads TGTGCCAGCAGCTTAGGCGGCAATGAGCAGTTCTTC.

The sample holds one count of this clone. This rearrangement joins TRBV6-4 to TRBJ2-2, with D possibly TRBD1 on 6 matching bases. CDR1 MRHNA and CDR2 SNTAGT come from the germline V gene. CDR3 length: 17 residues. With 3 bases removed from V and 2 bases from J, the gap between germline ends came to 16 bases. The CDR3 sequence is CASSEKEGHLNTGELFF. CDR3 bases: TGTGCCAGCAGTGAAAAAGAGGGACATCTTAACACCGGGGAGCTGTTTTTT.

The chain has TRBV6-6 and TRBJ2-1, with 16 nucleotides matching TRBD2. The V gene end was trimmed by 6 bases and the J gene end by 9 bases; junction bases not matched to a gene: 2. CDR3 length equals 14 residues. CDR1 is MNHNY and CDR2 is SVGAGI in the germline V gene (reference sequence). The chain's CDR3 is CASRGLAGGPEQFF. The DNA for the CDR3 is TGTGCCAGCAGGGGACTAGCGGGAGGGCCTGAGCAGTTCTTC.

V gene TRBV7-8 combines with J gene TRBJ2-3, with 8 bases that match TRBD2. V was clipped by 8 bases and J by 8 bases; unmatched bases: 12. The CDR3 totals 14 residues. Germline V gives CDR1 SGHVS, CDR2 FQNEAQ. The chain's CDR3 is CASAPTSGGGTQYF. Written as DNA, the CDR3 is TGTGCCAGCGCCCCCACTAGCGGCGGCGGTACGCAGTATTTT. Drawing the rest from reference TRBV7-8 and TRBJ2-3, the complete variable domain is GAGVSQSPRYKVAKRGQDVALRCDPISGHVSLFWYQQALGQGPEFLTYFQNEAQLDKSGLPSDRFFAERPEGSVSTLKIQRTQQEDSAVYLCASAPTSGGGTQYFGPGTRLTVL.

The gene calls are TRBV30 and TRBJ1-1, with 9 bases matching TRBD1. CDR1 and CDR2 from the germline V gene are GTSNPN and SVGIG (reference sequence). The CDR3 runs 14 residues. V lost 3 bases and J lost 4; bases outside the gene matches: 6. The CDR3 bases are TGTGCCTGGAGGGAACAGGGGGCTATCACTGAAGCTTTCTTT. As protein: CAWREQGAITEAFF. The full variable domain, with the rest looked up from reference TRBV30 and TRBJ1-1, is SQTIHQWPATLVQPVGSPLSLECTVEGTSNPNLYWYRQAAGRGLQLLFYSVGIGQISSEVPQNLSASRPQDRQFILSSKKLLLSDSGFYLCAWREQGAITEAFFGQGTRLTVV.

The chain carries TRBV7-8 and TRBJ2-1; weak D call: TRBD2 (6 bases). Trimming left V 2 bases short and J 9 bases short, with 14 bases between. Germline loops: CDR1 SGHVS, CDR2 FQNEAQ. CDR3 length equals 14 residues. CDR3 coding DNA: TGTGCCAGCAGCTTATTGTTAGCCGGGGGTGAGCAGTTCTTC. It codes for CASSLLLAGGEQFF.

For this clone: The sample holds other DNA sequences that translate to the same CDR3. V and J are TRBV19 and TRBJ2-7; 7 bases align to TRBD1. CDR3 length: 14 residues. V trimming: 6 bases; J trimming: 2 bases; junction bases outside the gene matches: 7. Looked up from germline, CDR1 is LNHDA and CDR2 is SQIVND (reference sequence). CDR3 sequence: CASSPGRGTYEQYF. CDR3 DNA: TGTGCCAGTAGCCCCGGCAGGGGGACCTACGAGCAGTACTTC.

This rearrangement joins TRBV28 to TRBJ2-7; tentatively, D is TRBD1 or TRBD2 (5 bases each). The CDR3 has 17 amino acids. V was shortened by 4 bases and J by 7 bases, with 26 bases between the two germline ends. Per germline, CDR1 MDHEN and CDR2 SYDVKM. CDR3 sequence (DNA): TGTGCCAGCAGTTCAGCCCCACGGGACGCCGTTCGGGATGAGCAGTACTTC. Translated, it gives CASSSAPRDAVRDEQYF.

Concerning this clone itself: Other DNA sequences in the sample encode the same CDR3. The rearrangement links TRBV2 to TRBJ2-7; no firm D call. Per the germline V gene, CDR1 is SNHLY and CDR2 is FYNNEI. This CDR3 region has 12 residues. The V gene lost 4 bases and the J gene lost 4 bases, with 8 bases spanning the gap. Here the CDR3 reads CASSGSVYEQYF. CDR3 sequence (DNA): TGTGCCAGCAGTGGGTCGGTATACGAGCAGTACTTC.

V and J are TRBV5-6 and TRBJ1-4; 7 nucleotides agree with TRBD1. Per germline, CDR1 SGHDT and CDR2 YYEEEE. The CDR3 is 14 amino acids. Unmatched junction bases numbered 6, after V lost 0 bases and J lost 10 bases. The CDR3 DNA sequence: TGTGCCAGCAGCTTGGGGGCCAGGACAGGAAAACTGTTTTTT. Protein sequence: CASSLGARTGKLFF. Based on the CDR3 plus reference TRBV5-6 and TRBJ1-4, the full variable domain is DAGVTQSPTHLIKTRGQQVTLRCSPKSGHDTVSWYQQALGQGPQFIFQYYEEEERQRGNFPDRFSGHQFPNYSSELNVNALLLGDSALYLCASSLGARTGKLFFGSGTQLSVL.

As for this clone: In the same sample, other DNA sequences code for this CDR3. The chain has TRBV29-1 and TRBJ2-7; D is perhaps TRBD1 or TRBD2 (5 bases each). This CDR3 is built from 12 residues. V was clipped by 5 bases and J by 3 bases, with 11 bases between them. Germline V gene lookup returns CDR1 SQVTM and CDR2 ANQGSEA. DNA of the CDR3: TGCAGCGTTCCCGGGACCGGCTACGAGCAGTACTTC. Translation: CSVPGTGYEQYF.

This clone appeared once. This chain links TRBV13 with TRBJ2-7; weak D call: TRBD1 (6 bases). V gave up 5 bases and J gave up 0 bases, with 11 bases separating them. This CDR3 has 14 residues. The V gene's germline CDR1 is PRHDT and CDR2 FYEKMQ (reference sequence). Written as DNA, the CDR3 is TGTGCCAGCAGCACGCGGACAGTCTCCTACGAGCAGTACTTC. It yields the protein CASSTRTVSYEQYF.

The CDR3 spells CASTLGRGGEKLFF. The CDR3 nucleotides read TGTGCCAGCACCCTGGGAAGGGGGGGTGAAAAACTGTTTTTT. The rearrangement joins TRBV6-6 to TRBJ1-4, with a weak D call TRBD1 (6 bases). The CDR3 spans 14 residues. Trimming pared 7 bases from V and 7 bases from J, leaving 16 bases between. Per germline, CDR1 MNHNY and CDR2 SVGAGI (reference sequence).

The V gene is TRBV7-9, the J gene TRBJ2-5, with TRBD1 matching 7 bases. Germline trimming cut 3 bases from V and 1 base from J; bases unmatched to any gene: 5. Germline V gene lookup returns CDR1 SEHNR and CDR2 FQNEAQ (reference sequence). CDR3 length: 15 amino acids. This CDR3 is CASSFLQGVQETQYF. The CDR3 DNA is TGTGCCAGCAGCTTTCTCCAGGGGGTCCAAGAGACCCAGTACTTC.

The chain couples TRBV7-9 to TRBJ2-1, with 9 bases aligning to TRBD2. Looked up from germline, CDR1 is SEHNR and CDR2 is FQNEAQ (reference sequence). Trimming removed 7 bases from V and 8 bases from J; junction bases left unmatched: 18. This CDR3 has 17 residues. CDR3 nucleotides: TGTGCCAGCATAGGTGGCGGGAGGGCCGTTGTTGACGATGAGCAGTTCTTC. Translation: CASIGGGRAVVDDEQFF.

A single count supports this clone. This sequence joins TRBV11-2 and TRBJ2-3; tentatively, D is TRBD2 (6 bases). The CDR3 spans 13 residues. V gave up 0 bases and J gave up 11 bases, with 12 bases separating them. Germline CDR1 and CDR2: SGHAT and FQNNGV. CDR3: CASSLEASEGQYF. In nucleotides, the CDR3 is TGTGCCAGCAGCTTAGAGGCGTCGGAGGGGCAGTATTTT. Full variable domain (missing parts from reference TRBV11-2 and TRBJ2-3): EAGVAQSPRYKIIEKRQSVAFWCNPISGHATLYWYQQILGQGPKLLIQFQNNGVVDDSQLPKDRFSAERLKGVDSTLKIQPAKLEDSAVYLCASSLEASEGQYFGPGTRLTVL.

V is TRBV30 and J is TRBJ2-3; TRBD2 might be the D (5 bases). Germline V gene sequence: CDR1 GTSNPN, CDR2 SVGIG (reference sequence). The CDR3 has 13 amino acids. V was shortened by 4 bases and J by 6 bases, with 14 bases between the two germline ends. CDR3 sequence reads: CAWTTGGWDTQYF. The CDR3 coding sequence is TGTGCCTGGACTACCGGAGGCTGGGATACGCAGTATTTT. Full variable domain (rest looked up from reference TRBV30 and TRBJ2-3): SQTIHQWPATLVQPVGSPLSLECTVEGTSNPNLYWYRQAAGRGLQLLFYSVGIGQISSEVPQNLSASRPQDRQFILSSKKLLLSDSGFYLCAWTTGGWDTQYFGPGTRLTVL.

The genes are TRBV7-2 and TRBJ2-2, with 8 bases that match TRBD2. This CDR3 has 16 amino acids. After removal of 5 bases from V and 0 bases from J, the junction contained 5 bases not matched to a gene. Germline V gene data show CDR1 as SGHTA and CDR2 as FQGNSA. The CDR3 loop reads CASSPSGGTNTGELFF. CDR3 sequence (DNA): TGTGCCAGCAGCCCCTCGGGAGGGACGAACACCGGGGAGCTGTTTTTT.

The chain combines TRBV2 with TRBJ2-3; tentatively, D is TRBD2 (5 bases). Germline V gives CDR1 SNHLY, CDR2 FYNNEI. The CDR3 has 16 residues. V was clipped by 5 bases and J by 0 bases, with 15 bases between them. DNA of the CDR3: TGTGCCAGCAGTCCCATGAGCGGTCCTAGCACAGATACGCAGTATTTT. Encoded protein: CASSPMSGPSTDTQYF.

V gene TRBV6-5 combines with J gene TRBJ1-4; D might be TRBD1 (5 bases). Germline CDR1 reads MNHEY; CDR2 reads SVGAGI. Trimming removed 0 bases at V and 9 bases at J, with 14 bases between. CDR3 length equals 15 residues. This CDR3 is CASSYSISRDQKLFF. DNA for the CDR3: TGTGCCAGCAGTTACTCGATATCCAGGGATCAAAAACTGTTTTTT.